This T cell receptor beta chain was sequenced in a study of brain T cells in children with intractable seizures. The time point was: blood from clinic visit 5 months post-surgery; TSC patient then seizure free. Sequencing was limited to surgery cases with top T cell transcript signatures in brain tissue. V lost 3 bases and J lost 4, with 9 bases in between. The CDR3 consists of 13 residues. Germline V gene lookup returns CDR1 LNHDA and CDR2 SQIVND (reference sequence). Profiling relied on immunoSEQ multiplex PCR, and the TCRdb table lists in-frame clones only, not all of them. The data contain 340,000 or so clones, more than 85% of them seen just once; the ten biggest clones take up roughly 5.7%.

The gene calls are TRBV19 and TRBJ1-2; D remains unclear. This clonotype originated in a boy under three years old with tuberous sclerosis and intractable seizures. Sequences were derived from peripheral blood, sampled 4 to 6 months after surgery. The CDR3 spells CASSIPLVYGYTF. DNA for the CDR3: TGTGCCAGTAGTATTCCCCTCGTCTATGGCTACACCTTC.